One and the same sample provided the 17 T cell receptor beta chains below, sequenced in a study of regulatory T cells in long-lasting Graves disease. Building the TCR beta libraries relied on iRepertoire HTBI primers, and CDR3 regions underwent Arm-PCR. TCRdb reprocessed the multiplex PCR reads via MiXCR and lists one record per CDR3 protein. Of hundreds of thousands of distinct CDR3 sequences detected, around 17% appear once; the ten largest clones hold around 18%. Time point here: newly diagnosed GD, antithyroid drugs for less than 3 months. From RNA extracted from PBMCs, the TCR library was made. This sample also belongs to another study, concerning T cells in Graves' hyperthyroidism and ophthalmopathy.

The sequencing used peripheral blood mononuclear cells (PBMCs), collected at new diagnosis, from a patient treated with antithyroid drugs. These receptors were obtained from a woman between 25 and 40 years old with Graves disease.

This clonotype was counted a single time. V gene TRBV6-2 or TRBV6-3 combines with J gene TRBJ1-3; D is perhaps TRBD1 (5 bases). The CDR3 totals 14 residues. V was trimmed by 6 bases and J by 9 bases, leaving 18 bases between them. Germline loops: CDR1 MNHEY, CDR2 SVGEGT. The CDR3 DNA reads TGTGCCAGCAGCAGGGATTTGGGAGGGAGCACCATATATTTT. Translating gives CASSRDLGGSTIYF.

This clonotype came up a few times. The CDR3 coding sequence is TGTGCCAGCTCACCAGATCAAGGCGGAAACACTGAAGCTTTCTTT. Translated: CASSPDQGGNTEAFF. The chain joins TRBV18 to TRBJ1-1; D is unclear. The V gene's germline CDR1 is KGHSH and CDR2 LQKENI. The germline V and J ends were trimmed by 2 bases and 2 bases, with 12 bases remaining between them. The CDR3 extends over 15 amino acids.

This clonotype was detected a few times. The chain has TRBV5-6 and TRBJ2-3, with D maybe TRBD1 (5 bases). The germline V and J ends were trimmed by 2 bases and 2 bases, with 15 bases remaining between them. Germline CDR1 reads SGHDT; CDR2 reads YYEEEE. The length of the CDR3 is 16 residues. This CDR3 is CASSLKNRWLTDTQYF. CDR3 nucleotide sequence: TGTGCCAGCAGCTTAAAAAACAGGTGGCTCACAGATACGCAGTATTTT. Full variable domain (rest looked up from reference TRBV5-6 and TRBJ2-3): DAGVTQSPTHLIKTRGQQVTLRCSPKSGHDTVSWYQQALGQGPQFIFQYYEEEERQRGNFPDRFSGHQFPNYSSELNVNALLLGDSALYLCASSLKNRWLTDTQYFGPGTRLTVL.

This clonotype has a handful of counts. The CDR3 DNA is TGTGCCAGCTCACCAGGATGGAAAACCTACGAGCAGTACTTC. Translating it yields CASSPGWKTYEQYF. V and J are TRBV18 and TRBJ2-7; D gene ambiguous. The V end lost 2 bases, the J end lost 2 bases, and 10 bases lay between the germline ends. Germline values: CDR1 KGHSH, CDR2 LQKENI. The CDR3 extends over 14 amino acids.

This clonotype was seen ten or more times. This chain joins TRBV28 and TRBJ2-2, with 8 positions matching TRBD2. The J segment lost 0 bases and the V segment lost 1 base, leaving 1 base of the junction unmatched. This CDR3 comprises 16 residues. The germline CDR1 and CDR2 sequences are MDHEN and SYDVKM. The CDR3 region has the DNA TGTGCCAGCAGTTTATACGGGGGGGCGAACACCGGGGAGCTGTTTTTT. It translates to CASSLYGGANTGELFF.

This clonotype was seen repeatedly, ten times or more. The chain carries TRBV24-1 and TRBJ1-1; the D gene is possibly TRBD1 (5 bases). The germline gives CDR1 KGHDR, CDR2 SFDVKD. The CDR3 totals 13 residues. V was shortened by 7 bases and J by 8 bases, with 16 bases between the two germline ends. CDR3 residues: CATSSQGWGEAFF. CDR3 DNA sequence: TGTGCCACCAGCAGCCAGGGATGGGGAGAAGCTTTCTTT.

This clonotype was seen more than once but under ten times. This sequence joins TRBV7-6 and TRBJ2-7; TRBD1 aligns across 7 bases. This CDR3 has 12 residues. V was clipped by 5 bases and J by 6 bases; unmatched bases: 4. CDR1 is SGHVS, CDR2 FNYEAQ, per germline. CDR3 coding DNA: TGTGCCAGCAGCCCTGACAGGGCCGAGCAGTACTTC. It encodes CASSPDRAEQYF.

This clonotype appeared a few times. This sequence joins TRBV5-1 and TRBJ2-7, with D tentatively TRBD1 (5 bases). Germline CDR1 is SGHRS and CDR2 is YFSETQ. CDR3 length: 15 amino acids. Trimming removed 1 base from V and 5 bases from J, with 16 bases in between. Written as DNA, the CDR3 is TGCGCCAGCAGCTTGTTGCCAGGGAAGGTCCACGAGCAGTACTTC. Its protein product is CASSLLPGKVHEQYF. The entire variable domain, with the rest obtained from reference TRBV5-1 and TRBJ2-7, is as follows: KAGVTQTPRYLIKTRGQQVTLSCSPISGHRSVSWYQQTPGQGLQFLFEYFSETQRNKGNFPGRFSGRQFSNSRSEMNVSTLELGDSALYLCASSLLPGKVHEQYFGPGTRLTVT.

This clonotype was found many times. The rearrangement links TRBV7-9 to TRBJ2-7; D may match TRBD1 or TRBD2 (5 bases each). Germline V lookup: CDR1 SEHNR, CDR2 FQNEAQ (reference sequence). Trimming took off 4 bases at V and 5 bases at J, with 15 bases between the two ends. The CDR3 has 14 residues. The CDR3 DNA is TGTGCCAGCAGCTGGGGGACCGGCGGAGACGAGCAGTACTTC. Protein product: CASSWGTGGDEQYF.

In its sample, this clonotype was seen many times. This sequence joins TRBV28 and TRBJ2-3; D gene uncertain. V was pared by 1 base and J by 0 bases, with 17 bases between. Germline assignment: CDR1 MDHEN and CDR2 SYDVKM. The CDR3 runs 18 residues. CDR3 in amino acids: CASSLFHFSPPSTDTQYF. Here the CDR3 DNA reads TGTGCCAGCAGTTTATTCCACTTTAGCCCACCTAGCACAGATACGCAGTATTTT.

The J gene is TRBJ2-3, the V gene TRBV5-6; D may be TRBD2 (5 bases). Trimming removed 2 bases at V and 0 bases at J, with 10 bases between. Germline-derived CDR1 and CDR2 are SGHDT and YYEEEE. The CDR3 contains 15 residues. CDR3 nucleotide sequence: TGTGCCAGCAGCTTCGGGATGCGGAGCACAGATACGCAGTATTTT. It encodes CASSFGMRSTDTQYF.

This clonotype has just one count. This chain joins TRBV5-1 and TRBJ2-6; D unresolved. Trimming cost V 0 bases and J 3 bases, with 13 bases left between them. Germline V gene sequence: CDR1 SGHRS, CDR2 YFSETQ. This CDR3 has 17 residues. The CDR3 protein is CASSLAPRSSGANVLTF. The DNA for the CDR3 is TGCGCCAGCAGCTTGGCCCCCCGCAGTAGTGGGGCCAACGTCCTGACTTTC.

This clonotype occurred many times. The rearrangement uses TRBV7-2 and TRBJ2-7, with D possibly TRBD1 on 6 matching bases. The germline V gene has CDR1 SGHTA and CDR2 FQGNSA. This CDR3 is 15 amino acids long. The V gene lost 5 bases and the J gene lost 4 bases, with 18 bases spanning the gap. The CDR3 DNA follows: TGTGCCAGCAGCATAGGCATACAGGGTGGGTACGAGCAGTACTTC. Its translation is CASSIGIQGGYEQYF.

At least ten counts were recorded for this clonotype. This rearrangement joins TRBV28 to TRBJ1-1; 12 nucleotides agree with TRBD1. In germline, CDR1 is MDHEN, CDR2 SYDVKM. The ends lost 8 bases at V and 10 bases at J; junction bases unmatched: 14. The CDR3 is 15 amino acids. CDR3 region: CASLPGQGASGGAFF. CDR3 sequence (DNA): TGTGCCAGCCTCCCGGGACAGGGGGCCAGTGGTGGAGCTTTCTTT.

This chain links TRBV7-9 with TRBJ2-3; 11 bases are a match to TRBD1. Per germline, CDR1 SEHNR and CDR2 FQNEAQ (reference sequence). V lost 5 bases and J lost 3; bases outside the gene matches: 7. This CDR3 contains 16 residues. DNA of the CDR3: TGTGCCAGCAGCCTCCGGGGACAGGGGGTAACAGATACGCAGTATTTT. Translation: CASSLRGQGVTDTQYF.

This clonotype was observed many times. J is TRBJ1-1 and V is TRBV6-2 or TRBV6-3; D is unresolved. Germline-derived CDR1 and CDR2 are MNHEY and SVGEGT. Between the trimmed V and J ends, which lost 6 bases and 5 bases, there was a span of 13 bases. The CDR3 totals 13 residues. The CDR3 DNA reads as TGTGCCAGCAGCTACAGAGTGTGGACTGAAGCTTTCTTT. Its protein product is CASSYRVWTEAFF.

This clonotype was observed a few times. This chain connects TRBV7-9 to TRBJ1-5; D is ambiguous. The V end lost 1 base, the J end lost 6 bases, and 10 bases lay between the germline ends. This CDR3 is built from 14 residues. The V gene's germline CDR1 is SEHNR and CDR2 FQNEAQ (reference sequence). CDR3 loop: CASSLESESQPQHF. The CDR3 DNA sequence: TGTGCCAGCAGCTTAGAGTCGGAATCTCAGCCCCAGCATTTT.